This TCR beta chain was profiled in a study of CD8 T cells in ankylosing spondylitis. General study findings and limits: Some motif variants were previously reported in reactive arthritis synovial fluid and blood. Those disease-linked clones were CD8+; they were also relatively rare in peripheral blood. Significant enrichment of disease-linked clones was reportedly seen in matched ankylosing spondylitis synovial fluid. Blood of patients with ankylosing spondylitis appeared to be characterized by a TCR beta motif of about 8 highly homologous variants.

V dropped 0 bases and J dropped 5 bases, with 11 bases sitting between them. This CDR3 is 14 amino acids long. Per the germline V gene, CDR1 is ENHRY and CDR2 is SYGVKD. TCRdb re-derived calls from the 5' RACE reads in MiXCR, one entry per CDR3 protein. The sample has approximately 240,000 distinct CDR3 sequences, around 25% seen once. This clonotype showed up just a few times. Its antigen is not identified. The sequenced sample was blood, either unsorted or a sorted T cell fraction (not recorded which). The TCR was taken from a male donor with ankylosing spondylitis or in good health (not recorded which). V gene TRBV10-3 combines with J gene TRBJ2-7; the D gene could be TRBD1 or TRBD2 (5 bases each). The CDR3: CAISESKGPHEQYF. CDR3 sequence (DNA): TGTGCCATCAGTGAGTCAAAGGGACCCCACGAGCAGTACTTC.